A single sample gave rise to the 11 T cell receptor beta chains below, sequenced in a study of T cells in Graves' hyperthyroidism and ophthalmopathy. The TCR beta CDR3 regions underwent amplification using RNA transcripts as the source. RT-PCR in the first round (using the HTBI primer set) targeted the TCR CDR3. One entry per CDR3 protein, called by TCRdb with MiXCR from the multiplex PCR reads. The sample lists about 680,000 distinct CDR3 sequences, approximately 36% occurring once. The sequenced sample was blood. These receptors originate from a woman in her 40s with Graves' hyperthyroidism.

This sequence joins TRBV4-1 and TRBJ1-3; no definite D call. The length of the CDR3 is 13 residues. Germline V gives CDR1 MGHRA, CDR2 YSYEKL. V lost 8 bases to trimming and J lost 0 bases, with 8 bases between them. The CDR3, as DNA: TGCGCCAGCGCCACAGTCTCTGGAAACACCATATATTTT. It translates to CASATVSGNTIYF.

V and J are TRBV6-5 and TRBJ2-7, with TRBD2 identical over 11 bases. CDR3 size: 20 residues. Germline CDR1 MNHEY, CDR2 SVGAGI. V was clipped by 4 bases and J by 4 bases; unmatched bases: 21. The CDR3 DNA reads TGTGCCAGCAGTTCCGGGACACCGGGCTTTCTAGCGGGAGGTTTATACGAGCAGTACTTC. As protein: CASSSGTPGFLAGGLYEQYF.

The chain is built from TRBV6-5 and TRBJ2-2; possible D gene TRBD1, 6 bases. CDR3 length equals 19 residues. V was pared by 2 bases and J by 0 bases, with 19 bases between. Germline V gene data show CDR1 as MNHEY and CDR2 as SVGAGI. In nucleotides, the CDR3 is TGTGCCAGCAGTTACGGAGTCTTACTTGGGACACCGAACACCGGGGAGCTGTTTTTT. Protein: CASSYGVLLGTPNTGELFF.

This clonotype was recorded at least ten times. This chain joins TRBV7-6 and TRBJ1-2; no clear D. The CDR3 covers 15 residues. With 0 bases removed from V and 1 base from J, the gap between germline ends came to 9 bases. Germline CDR1 SGHVS, CDR2 FNYEAQ. The CDR3 DNA reads as TGTGCCAGCAGCTTAGCGCCCGGGAATAACTATGGCTACACCTTC. Protein: CASSLAPGNNYGYTF.

The chain's CDR3 is CSASGYKETQYF. In nucleotides, the CDR3 is TGCAGTGCTAGTGGCTATAAAGAGACCCAGTACTTC. The gene calls are TRBV20-1 and TRBJ2-5, with no clear D. Trimming cost V 3 bases and J 3 bases, with 8 bases left between them. Germline V CDR1 and CDR2: DFQATT, SNEGSKA (reference sequence). This CDR3 has 12 amino acids.

This clonotype was detected only a few times. J is TRBJ1-2 and V is TRBV28, with D possibly TRBD1 on 5 matching bases. The CDR3 totals 14 residues. Trimming cost V 3 bases and J 6 bases, with 14 bases left between them. Germline CDR1 and CDR2: MDHEN and SYDVKM. DNA for the CDR3: TGTGCCAGCAGTTTCGGGGCCCACCACAATGGCTACACCTTC. This codes for CASSFGAHHNGYTF.

The chain is built from TRBV7-2 and TRBJ2-7, with 10 nucleotides matching TRBD1. Germline V gene sequence: CDR1 SGHTA, CDR2 FQGNSA. The trim removed 5 bases at V and 3 bases at J, leaving 4 bases unmatched. The CDR3 extends over 14 amino acids. The DNA of the CDR3 is TGTGCCAGCAGCCGGGACAGGGGTATCTACGAGCAGTACTTC. This encodes CASSRDRGIYEQYF.

The table lists this clonotype with a count of one. The J gene is TRBJ2-5, the V gene TRBV15; no reliable D call. The length of the CDR3 is 13 residues. Per germline, CDR1 LNHNV and CDR2 YYDKDF (reference sequence). V shed 4 bases and J shed 3 bases, with 9 bases lying between them. In nucleotides, the CDR3 is TGTGCCACCAGCACCAGCCCAGAAGAGACCCAGTACTTC. This codes for CATSTSPEETQYF.

The V call is TRBV5-5, the J call TRBJ1-1; maybe TRBD1 (6 bases). V lost 4 bases and J 5 bases, leaving 12 bases between the germline ends. The CDR3 is made up of 13 amino acids. From germline, CDR1 is SGHKS and CDR2 YYEKEE (reference sequence). CDR3 DNA: TGTGCCAGCAGCGCAGGGGTGTGGACTGAAGCTTTCTTT. It is translated as CASSAGVWTEAFF.

The V call is TRBV12-3 or TRBV12-4, the J call TRBJ1-5; D is ambiguous. V was cut by 6 bases and J by 4 bases, with 13 bases left in between. The CDR3 is made up of 14 amino acids. For the CDR3, the DNA is TGTGCCAGCAGCATGGACTTTTCAAATCAGCCCCAGCATTTT. Protein product: CASSMDFSNQPQHF.

With regard to this clonotype: The CDR3 end shows no conserved phenylalanine or tryptophan, and so a read error is likely. J is TRBJ1-1 and V is TRBV19, with 11 bases fitting TRBD1. After removal of 6 bases from V and 6 bases from J, the junction contained 6 bases not matched to a gene. The CDR3 is 14 amino acids. Germline loops: CDR1 LNHDA, CDR2 SQIVND (reference sequence). The CDR3 loop is CASRGDRGFAEAFV. CDR3 coding DNA: TGTGCCAGTAGAGGGGACAGGGGGTTTGCTGAAGCTTTCGTT.